The T cell receptor beta chain described here comes from a study of control samples from healthy donors and cancer patients. Clones were read by immunoSEQ multiplex PCR, and TCRdb kept only the in-frame ones, dropping some. This sample has around 200,000 clones, with 85% to 95% found just once. The CDR3 has 17 residues. Germline V lookup: CDR1 LGHNA, CDR2 YNFKEQ. The ends were cut back, 1 base at V and 5 bases at J, with 20 bases in the middle. J is TRBJ2-5 and V is TRBV4-2; either TRBD1 or TRBD2 may supply D (7 bases each). The sample comprised blood. The source of this sequence is a man aged 45-60 years in good health. The CDR3: CASSQGHTGEGEETQYF. CDR3 bases: TGTGCCAGCAGCCAAGGTCATACAGGGGAGGGAGAGGAGACCCAGTACTTC.